This TCR beta chain was captured in a study of CD8+CD57+ T cells in acquired aplastic anemia. In the study overall: Sorted cells (CD4+ and CD8+) yielded DNA amounts that averaged around 3.5 ug.

Notes on the study in general: Comparison of patients with controls identified about 30 shared CD8+ CDR3 sequences.

Genomic DNA templated the TCR beta VDJ and CDR3 profiling. TCRdb processed the reads anew with MiXCR; each CDR3 protein has one entry. The sample has 200,000 or so distinct CDR3 sequences; over 40% are singletons. Previously, flow cytometry had revealed CD8+CD57+ cell expansion in the patients chosen for sequencing. The cohort consisted entirely of patients having severe acquired aplastic anemia. Patients had not yet gotten any therapy when their blood was taken for sampling. Details on this clonotype: Its antigen remains unidentified.

V lost 4 bases, J lost 4 bases, and 10 bases stayed unmatched. Looked up from germline, CDR1 is SGHRS and CDR2 is YFSETQ. This CDR3 is built from 15 residues. The receptor's source is a human donor with aplastic anemia. The V gene is TRBV5-1, the J gene TRBJ1-2; 7 bases fit TRBD1. Source material: sorted CD4+, CD8+, or CD8+CD57+ T cells (not recorded which) from PBMCs. The CDR3 sequence: CASSQYGTVVYGYTF. CDR3 in DNA: TGCGCCAGCAGCCAGTACGGGACAGTCGTCTATGGCTACACCTTC.